These 13 T cell receptor beta chains came from one sample sequenced in a study of T cell responses to AZD1222 COVID-19 vaccine. Assay: immunoSEQ multiplex PCR; the TCRdb copy retains only in-frame clones and omits some. Among about 130,000 clones listed, 93% were seen once. This sample comprised peripheral blood, obtained on day 0 of AZD1222 vaccination. Receptor source: an adult in good health.

The gene calls are TRBV5-5 and TRBJ1-4; D not resolved. Germline CDR1 reads SGHKS; CDR2 reads YYEKEE (reference sequence). Between the trimmed V and J ends, which lost 0 bases and 3 bases, there was a span of 9 bases. The CDR3 is made up of 15 amino acids. CDR3 in DNA: TGTGCCAGCAGCTTGGAAGGGCGGGCTAATGAAAAACTGTTTTTT. The encoded protein is CASSLEGRANEKLFF. Together with reference TRBV5-5 and TRBJ1-4, the CDR3 gives the full variable domain: DAGVTQSPTHLIKTRGQQVTLRCSPISGHKSVSWYQQVLGQGPQFIFQYYEKEERGRGNFPDRFSARQFPNYSSELNVNALLLGDSALYLCASSLEGRANEKLFFGSGTQLSVL.

The CDR3 bases are TGTGCCAGTAGTCACCGCGTGGGGGGCAAAGATGAGCAGTTCTTC. Translated, it gives CASSHRVGGKDEQFF. J is TRBJ2-1 and V is TRBV19; D assignment may be TRBD1 or TRBD2 (6 bases each). Trimming took off 5 bases at V and 8 bases at J, with 19 bases between the two ends. The CDR3 contains 15 residues. The germline V gene has CDR1 LNHDA and CDR2 SQIVND (reference sequence).

The chain carries TRBV9 and TRBJ1-1, with 7 bases identical to TRBD1. The CDR3 runs to 13 residues. Germline CDR1 and CDR2: SGDLS and YYNGEE. The junction had 4 bases not matched to a gene; V was cut back by 6 bases and J by 2 bases. The DNA of the CDR3 is TGTGCCAGCAAGGGACAGATTAACACTGAAGCTTTCTTT. Residues: CASKGQINTEAFF.

This rearrangement joins TRBV20-1 to TRBJ1-4; D gene ambiguous. CDR3 length equals 11 residues. CDR1 and CDR2 from the germline V gene are DFQATT and SNEGSKA (reference sequence). V lost 6 bases, J lost 4 bases, and 6 bases lay in between. The CDR3 DNA reads as TGCAGTGCCTGGGATAATGAAAAACTGTTTTTT. It codes for CSAWDNEKLFF.

V usage is TRBV23-1 and J usage is TRBJ1-5; maybe TRBD1 (6 bases). TRBV23-1 is an ORF for which the function is uncertain. Trimming removed 4 bases at V and 6 bases at J, with 19 bases between. The CDR3 spans 16 residues. The CDR3 DNA sequence: TGCGCCAGCAGTCTCGCCCTTAAGGGGGTCACTCAGCCCCAGCATTTT. This gives the protein CASSLALKGVTQPQHF.

This clone was found once. The gene calls are TRBV27 and TRBJ1-3; 8 nucleotides line up with TRBD1. This CDR3 is built from 14 residues. Germline CDR1 reads MNHEY; CDR2 reads SMNVEV (reference sequence). V lost 5 bases, J lost 1 base, and 1 base stayed unmatched. The CDR3 loop is CASSRQGSGNTIYF. The CDR3, as DNA: TGTGCCAGCAGTCGACAGGGGTCTGGAAACACCATATATTTT.

This chain connects TRBV5-4 to TRBJ2-3; D is undetermined. The CDR3 runs to 11 residues. CDR1 and CDR2 from the germline V gene are SGHNT and YYREEE (reference sequence). V lost 3 bases and J lost 5, with 4 bases in between. CDR3 protein: CASSYLDTQYF. CDR3 sequence (DNA): TGTGCCAGCAGCTATTTAGATACGCAGTATTTT.

V is TRBV6-5 and J is TRBJ1-2, with a weak D call TRBD1 (5 bases). The germline gives CDR1 MNHEY, CDR2 SVGAGI. The CDR3 consists of 14 residues. V shed 6 bases and J shed 8 bases, with 19 bases lying between them. For the CDR3, the DNA is TGTGCCAGCAGCCCCGCGGGGACCCAAGGAGGCTACACCTTC. Amino acids: CASSPAGTQGGYTF.

The J gene is TRBJ1-4, the V gene TRBV2; no clear D gene. The CDR3 length is 13 residues. CDR1 and CDR2 (germline): SNHLY, FYNNEI. V was pared by 7 bases and J by 1 base, with 7 bases between. CDR3 amino acids: CASKAETNEKLFF. Here the CDR3 DNA reads TGTGCCAGCAAAGCTGAAACTAATGAAAAACTGTTTTTT.

The V call is TRBV6-6, the J call TRBJ2-1; tentatively, D is TRBD2 (6 bases). Germline V CDR1 and CDR2: MNHNY, SVGAGI (reference sequence). This CDR3 region has 14 residues. The V end lost 6 bases, the J end lost 8 bases, and 17 bases lay between the germline ends. The CDR3 here is CASSLGRTYYEQFF. CDR3 nucleotides: TGTGCCAGCAGCCTGGGGAGGACTTACTATGAGCAGTTCTTC.

The rearrangement joins TRBV29-1 to TRBJ2-6; no definite D call. The CDR3 covers 15 residues. Germline V lookup: CDR1 SQVTM, CDR2 ANQGSEA. Trimming pared 4 bases from V and 0 bases from J, leaving 10 bases between. The CDR3 protein is CSVVSDHSGANVLTF. The DNA for the CDR3 is TGCAGCGTTGTATCAGACCACTCTGGGGCCAACGTCCTGACTTTC.

V gene TRBV6-5 combines with J gene TRBJ2-1; 11 nucleotides line up with TRBD2. The V gene end was trimmed by 9 bases and the J gene end by 5 bases; junction bases not matched to a gene: 9. The length of the CDR3 is 15 residues. Germline CDR1 is MNHEY and CDR2 is SVGAGI. The CDR3 loop reads CASNAGTSGNNEQFF. The CDR3 region has the DNA TGTGCCAGTAACGCCGGGACTAGCGGTAACAATGAGCAGTTCTTC.

This chain connects TRBV5-1 to TRBJ1-2; 8 positions match TRBD1. Trimming cost V 0 bases and J 6 bases; bases outside gene matches: 1. The CDR3 consists of 13 residues. Germline CDR1 reads SGHRS; CDR2 reads YFSETQ. The CDR3 region has the DNA TGCGCCAGCAGCTTGGACAGGGGGAATGGCTACACCTTC. Translating it yields CASSLDRGNGYTF.